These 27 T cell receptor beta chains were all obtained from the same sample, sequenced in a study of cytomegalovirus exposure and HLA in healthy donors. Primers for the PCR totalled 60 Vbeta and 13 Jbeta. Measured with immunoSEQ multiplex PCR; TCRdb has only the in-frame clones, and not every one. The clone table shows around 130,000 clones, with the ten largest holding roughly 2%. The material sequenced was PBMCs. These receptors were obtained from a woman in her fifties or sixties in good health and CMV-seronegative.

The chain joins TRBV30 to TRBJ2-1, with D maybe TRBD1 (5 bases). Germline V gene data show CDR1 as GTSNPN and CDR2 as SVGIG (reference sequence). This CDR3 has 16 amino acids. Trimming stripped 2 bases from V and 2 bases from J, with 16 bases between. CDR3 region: CAWSTPFPRAYNEQFF. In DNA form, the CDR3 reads TGTGCCTGGAGTACCCCATTTCCCAGGGCCTACAATGAGCAGTTCTTC.

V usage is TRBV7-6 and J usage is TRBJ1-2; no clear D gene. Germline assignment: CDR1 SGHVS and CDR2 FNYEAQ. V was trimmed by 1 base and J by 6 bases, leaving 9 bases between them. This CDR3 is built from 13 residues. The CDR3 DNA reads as TGTGCCAGCAGCTTAGGCGCCGGGGATGGCTACACCTTC. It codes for CASSLGAGDGYTF.

CDR3 sequence (DNA): TGTGCCAGCAGCCGGTCGGGACTGACTAATGAAAAACTGTTTTTT. It codes for CASSRSGLTNEKLFF. This rearrangement joins TRBV14 to TRBJ1-4, with D possibly matching TRBD1 (5 bases). The germline gives CDR1 SGHDN, CDR2 FVKESK. Trimming took off 4 bases at V and 2 bases at J, with 11 bases between the two ends. The CDR3 is 15 amino acids.

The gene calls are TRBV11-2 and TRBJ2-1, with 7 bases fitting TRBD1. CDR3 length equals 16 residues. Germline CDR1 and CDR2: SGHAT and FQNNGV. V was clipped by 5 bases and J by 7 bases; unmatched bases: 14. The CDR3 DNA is TGTGCCAGCAGCACCTTGGACAGGTTGCTTGTGAATGAGCAGTTCTTC. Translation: CASSTLDRLLVNEQFF.

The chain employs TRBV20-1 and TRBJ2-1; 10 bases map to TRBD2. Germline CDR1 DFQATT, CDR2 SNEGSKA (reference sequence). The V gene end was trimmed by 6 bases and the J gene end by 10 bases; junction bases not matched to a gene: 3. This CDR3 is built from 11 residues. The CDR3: CSAGLAWEQFF. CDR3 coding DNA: TGCAGTGCGGGACTAGCGTGGGAGCAGTTCTTC.

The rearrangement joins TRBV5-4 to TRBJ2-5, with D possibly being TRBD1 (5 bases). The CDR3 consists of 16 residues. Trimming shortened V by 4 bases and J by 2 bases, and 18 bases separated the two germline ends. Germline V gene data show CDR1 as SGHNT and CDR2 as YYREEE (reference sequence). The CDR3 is CASSPTSSGIQETQYF. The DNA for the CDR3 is TGTGCCAGCAGCCCAACGTCCTCAGGGATACAAGAGACCCAGTACTTC.

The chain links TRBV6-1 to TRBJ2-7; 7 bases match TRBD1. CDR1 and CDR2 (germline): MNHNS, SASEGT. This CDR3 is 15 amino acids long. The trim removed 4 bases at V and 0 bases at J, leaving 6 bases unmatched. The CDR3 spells CASSGGDSSSYEQYF. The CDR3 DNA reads TGTGCCAGCAGTGGAGGGGACAGTAGCTCCTACGAGCAGTACTTC.

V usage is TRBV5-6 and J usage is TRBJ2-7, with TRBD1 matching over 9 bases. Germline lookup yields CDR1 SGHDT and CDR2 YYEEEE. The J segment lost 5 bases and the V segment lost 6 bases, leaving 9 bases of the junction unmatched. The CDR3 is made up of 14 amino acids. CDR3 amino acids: CASNPDRGHDEQYF. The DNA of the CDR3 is TGTGCCAGCAACCCGGACAGGGGTCATGACGAGCAGTACTTC.

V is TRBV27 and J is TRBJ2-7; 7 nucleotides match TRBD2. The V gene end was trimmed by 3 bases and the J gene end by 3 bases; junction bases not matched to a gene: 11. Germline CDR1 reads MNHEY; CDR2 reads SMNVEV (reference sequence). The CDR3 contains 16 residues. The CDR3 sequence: CASSFQRWEGLYEQYF. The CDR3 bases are TGTGCCAGCAGTTTCCAGAGGTGGGAGGGTCTCTACGAGCAGTACTTC.

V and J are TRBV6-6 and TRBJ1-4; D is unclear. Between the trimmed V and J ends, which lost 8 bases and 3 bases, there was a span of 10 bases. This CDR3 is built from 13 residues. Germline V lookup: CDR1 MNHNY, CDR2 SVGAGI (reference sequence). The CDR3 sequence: CASAARANEKLFF. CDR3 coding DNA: TGTGCCAGCGCTGCTCGGGCTAATGAAAAACTGTTTTTT.

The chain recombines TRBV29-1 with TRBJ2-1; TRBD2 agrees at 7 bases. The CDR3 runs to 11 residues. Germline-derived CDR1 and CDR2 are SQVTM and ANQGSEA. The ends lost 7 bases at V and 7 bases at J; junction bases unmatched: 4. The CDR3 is CSATGGNEQFF. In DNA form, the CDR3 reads TGCAGCGCCACCGGGGGGAATGAGCAGTTCTTC.

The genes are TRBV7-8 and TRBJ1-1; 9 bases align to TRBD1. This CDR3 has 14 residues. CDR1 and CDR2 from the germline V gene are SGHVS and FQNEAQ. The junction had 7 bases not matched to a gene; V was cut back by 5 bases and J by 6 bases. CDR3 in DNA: TGTGCCAGCAGCAACAGGGGGCTGGCTGCTGAAGCTTTCTTT. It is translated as CASSNRGLAAEAFF. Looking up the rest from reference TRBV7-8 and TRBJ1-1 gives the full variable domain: GAGVSQSPRYKVAKRGQDVALRCDPISGHVSLFWYQQALGQGPEFLTYFQNEAQLDKSGLPSDRFFAERPEGSVSTLKIQRTQQEDSAVYLCASSNRGLAAEAFFGQGTRLTVV.

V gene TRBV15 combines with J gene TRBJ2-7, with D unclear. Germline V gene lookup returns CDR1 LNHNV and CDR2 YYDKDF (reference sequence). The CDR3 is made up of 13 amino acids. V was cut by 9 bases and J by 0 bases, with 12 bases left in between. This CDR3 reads CATFDLSSYEQYF. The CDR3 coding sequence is TGTGCCACTTTTGATTTGAGCTCCTACGAGCAGTACTTC. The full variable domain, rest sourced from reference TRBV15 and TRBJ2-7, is DAMVIQNPRYQVTQFGKPVTLSCSQTLNHNVMYWYQQKSSQAPKLLFHYYDKDFNNEADTPDNFQSRRPNTSFCFLDIRSPGLGDTAMYLCATFDLSSYEQYFGPGTRLTVT.

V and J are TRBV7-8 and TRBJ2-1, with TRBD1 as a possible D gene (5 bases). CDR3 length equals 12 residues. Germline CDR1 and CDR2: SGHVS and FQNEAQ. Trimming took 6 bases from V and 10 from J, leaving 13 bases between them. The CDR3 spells CASRLRAGEQFF. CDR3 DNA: TGTGCCAGCAGACTAAGGGCAGGGGAGCAGTTCTTC.

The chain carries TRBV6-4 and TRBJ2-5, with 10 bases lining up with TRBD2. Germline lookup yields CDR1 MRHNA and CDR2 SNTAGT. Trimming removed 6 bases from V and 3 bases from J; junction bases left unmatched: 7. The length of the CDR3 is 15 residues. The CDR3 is CASSLAGVIEETQYF. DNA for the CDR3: TGTGCCAGCAGCCTAGCGGGGGTCATAGAAGAGACCCAGTACTTC.

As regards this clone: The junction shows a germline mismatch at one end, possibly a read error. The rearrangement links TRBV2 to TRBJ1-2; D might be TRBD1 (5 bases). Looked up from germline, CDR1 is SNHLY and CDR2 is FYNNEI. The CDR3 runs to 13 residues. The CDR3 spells CASSEDSLYGYTF. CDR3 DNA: TGTGCCAGCAGCGAAGACAGTCTCTATGGCTACACCTTC.

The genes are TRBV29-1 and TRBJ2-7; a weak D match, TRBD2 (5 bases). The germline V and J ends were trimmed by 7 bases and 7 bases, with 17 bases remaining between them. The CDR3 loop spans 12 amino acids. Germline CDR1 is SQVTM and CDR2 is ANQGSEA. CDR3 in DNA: TGCAGCGCCTGGACTGGGCCGCAAGAGCAGTACTTC. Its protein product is CSAWTGPQEQYF.

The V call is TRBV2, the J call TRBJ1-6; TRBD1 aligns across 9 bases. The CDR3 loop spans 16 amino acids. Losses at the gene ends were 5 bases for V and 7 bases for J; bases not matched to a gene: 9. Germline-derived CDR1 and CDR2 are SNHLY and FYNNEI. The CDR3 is CASSSPTGGVNSPLHF. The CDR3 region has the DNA TGTGCCAGCAGTAGCCCCACAGGGGGCGTAAATTCACCCCTCCACTTT.

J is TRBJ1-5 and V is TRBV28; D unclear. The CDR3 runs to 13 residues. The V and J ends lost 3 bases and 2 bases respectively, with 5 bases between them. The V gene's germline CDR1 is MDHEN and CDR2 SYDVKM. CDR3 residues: CASSLYRNQPQHF. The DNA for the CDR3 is TGTGCCAGCAGTTTGTATCGCAATCAGCCCCAGCATTTT.

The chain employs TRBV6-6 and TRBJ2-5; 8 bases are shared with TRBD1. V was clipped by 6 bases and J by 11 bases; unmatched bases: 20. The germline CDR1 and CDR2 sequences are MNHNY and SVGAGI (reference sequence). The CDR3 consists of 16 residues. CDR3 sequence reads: CASRPTGQAPIREQYF. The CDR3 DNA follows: TGTGCCAGCAGACCGACGGGACAGGCCCCAATCCGGGAGCAGTACTTC.

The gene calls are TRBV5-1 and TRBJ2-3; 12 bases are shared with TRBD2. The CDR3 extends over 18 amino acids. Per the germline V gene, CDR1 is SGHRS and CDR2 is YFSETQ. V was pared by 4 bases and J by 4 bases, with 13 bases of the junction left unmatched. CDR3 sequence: CASSPLPPSGRAADTQYF. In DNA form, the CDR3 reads TGCGCCAGCAGCCCCCTGCCGCCTAGCGGGAGGGCAGCAGATACGCAGTATTTT.

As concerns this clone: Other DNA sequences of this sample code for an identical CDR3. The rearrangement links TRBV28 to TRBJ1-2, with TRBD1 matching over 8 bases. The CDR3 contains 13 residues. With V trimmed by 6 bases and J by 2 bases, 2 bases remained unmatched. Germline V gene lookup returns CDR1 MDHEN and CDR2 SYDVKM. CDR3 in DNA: TGTGCCAGCAGCAGGACAGGGAACTATGGCTACACCTTC. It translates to CASSRTGNYGYTF.

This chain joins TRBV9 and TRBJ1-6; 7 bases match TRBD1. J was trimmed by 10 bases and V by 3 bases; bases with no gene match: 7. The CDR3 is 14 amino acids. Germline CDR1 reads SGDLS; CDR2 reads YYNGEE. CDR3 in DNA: TGTGCCAGCAGCGCGGACAGGATTAACTCACCCCTCCACTTT. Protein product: CASSADRINSPLHF.

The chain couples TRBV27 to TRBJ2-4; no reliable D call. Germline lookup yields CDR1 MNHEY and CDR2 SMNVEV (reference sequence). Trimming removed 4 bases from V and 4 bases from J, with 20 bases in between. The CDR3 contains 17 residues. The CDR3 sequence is CASSSPASGSKKNIQYF. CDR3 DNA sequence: TGTGCCAGCAGTTCCCCAGCGAGTGGTTCAAAAAAAAACATTCAGTACTTC.

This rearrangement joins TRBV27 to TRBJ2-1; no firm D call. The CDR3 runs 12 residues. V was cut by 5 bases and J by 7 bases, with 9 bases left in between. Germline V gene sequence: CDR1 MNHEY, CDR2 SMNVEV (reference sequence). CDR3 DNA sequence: TGTGCCAGCAGTAGCCGGTGGAATGAGCAGTTCTTC. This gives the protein CASSSRWNEQFF.

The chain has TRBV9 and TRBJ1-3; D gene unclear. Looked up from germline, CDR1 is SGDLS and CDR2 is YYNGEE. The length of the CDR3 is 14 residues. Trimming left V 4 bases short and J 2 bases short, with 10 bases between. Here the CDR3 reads CASSRRGTGNTIYF. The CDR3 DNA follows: TGTGCCAGCAGCAGACGGGGTACTGGAAACACCATATATTTT.

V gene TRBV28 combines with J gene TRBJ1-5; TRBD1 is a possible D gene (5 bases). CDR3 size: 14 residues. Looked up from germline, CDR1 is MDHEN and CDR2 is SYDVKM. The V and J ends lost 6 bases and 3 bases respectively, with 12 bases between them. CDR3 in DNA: TGTGCCAGCAGGGGGCTACCCATCAATCAGCCCCAGCATTTT. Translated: CASRGLPINQPQHF. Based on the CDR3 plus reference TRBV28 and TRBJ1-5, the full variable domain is DVKVTQSSRYLVKRTGEKVFLECVQDMDHENMFWYRQDPGLGLRLIYFSYDVKMKEKGDIPEGYSVSREKKERFSLILESASTNQTSMYLCASRGLPINQPQHFGDGTRLSIL.